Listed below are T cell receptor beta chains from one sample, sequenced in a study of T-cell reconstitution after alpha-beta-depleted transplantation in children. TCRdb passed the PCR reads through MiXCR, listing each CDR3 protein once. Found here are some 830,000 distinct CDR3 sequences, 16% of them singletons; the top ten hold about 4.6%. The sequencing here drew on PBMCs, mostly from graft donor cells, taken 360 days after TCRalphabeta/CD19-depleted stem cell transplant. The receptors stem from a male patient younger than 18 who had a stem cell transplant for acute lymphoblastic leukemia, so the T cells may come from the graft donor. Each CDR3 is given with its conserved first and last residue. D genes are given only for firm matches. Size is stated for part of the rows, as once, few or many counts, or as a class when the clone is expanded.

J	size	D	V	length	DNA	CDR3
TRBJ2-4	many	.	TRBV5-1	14	TGCGCCAGCAGCCCACAGGGTGCCAAAAACATTCAGTACTTC	CASSPQGAKNIQYF
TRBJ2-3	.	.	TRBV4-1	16	TGCGCCAGCAGCCACCCATCGCGATCTAGCACAGATACGCAGTATTTT	CASSHPSRSSTDTQYF
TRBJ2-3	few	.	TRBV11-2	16	TGTGCCAGCACCAAGGGGCTGGCGGATTACACAGATACGCAGTATTTT	CASTKGLADYTDTQYF
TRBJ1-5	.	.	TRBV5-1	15	TGCGCCAGCAGCTTGTTGGGCGCCGGGAATCAGCCCCAGCATTTT	CASSLLGAGNQPQHF
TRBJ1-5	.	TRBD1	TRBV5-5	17	TGTGCCAGCAGCTCCGGACAGGGAGATAGACCCGATCAGCCCCAGCATTTT	CASSSGQGDRPDQPQHF
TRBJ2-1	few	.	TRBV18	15	TGTGCCAGCTCACCACCGCAGGGTGTAAGCAATGAGCAGTTCTTC	CASSPPQGVSNEQFF
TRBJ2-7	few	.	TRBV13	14	TGTGCCAGCAGCTTAGTAGGGTTTGTCAACGAGCAGTACTTC	CASSLVGFVNEQYF
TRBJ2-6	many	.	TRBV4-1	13	TGCGCCATCAGGGGTACTGGGGCCAACGTCCTGACTTTC	CAIRGTGANVLTF
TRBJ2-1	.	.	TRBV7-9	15	TGTGCCAGCAGCTTAGTGGAGCTAGCCGCCAATGAGCAGTTCTTC	CASSLVELAANEQFF
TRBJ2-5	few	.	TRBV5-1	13	TGCGCCAGTTCGGACAGCTACCAAGAGACCCAGTACTTC	CASSDSYQETQYF
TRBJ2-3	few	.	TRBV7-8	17	TGTGCCAGCAGCTCTAAGCCGACTGGGACCGCACAGCGTTCGCAGTATTTT	CASSSKPTGTAQRSQYF
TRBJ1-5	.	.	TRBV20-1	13	TGCAGTGCCAGTGGGGTGGGCAATCAGCCCCAGCATTTT	CSASGVGNQPQHF
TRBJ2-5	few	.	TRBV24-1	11	TGTGCCACCAGTGACACGAGGACCCAGTACTTC	CATSDTRTQYF
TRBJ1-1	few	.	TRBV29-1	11	TGCAGCGTCCCCAAGGAAACTGAAGCTTTCTTT	CSVPKETEAFF
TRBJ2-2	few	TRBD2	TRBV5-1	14	TGCGCCAGCAGCTGGACTAGCTTTCTCGGGGAGCTGTTTTTT	CASSWTSFLGELFF
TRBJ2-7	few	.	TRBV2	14	TGTGCCAGCAGTGAAGCGCTTCGTTGGAGAGAGCAGTACTTC	CASSEALRWREQYF
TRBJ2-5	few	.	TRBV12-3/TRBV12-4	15	TGTGCCAGCAGTTTTATTCAGGGCTACCAAGAGACCCAGTACTTC	CASSFIQGYQETQYF
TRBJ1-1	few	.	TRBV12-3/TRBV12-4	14	TGTGCCAGCCGTGGCCTCTTTAGGGGCACTGAAGCTTTCTTT	CASRGLFRGTEAFF
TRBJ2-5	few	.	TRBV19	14	TGTGCCAGTTCCCCAGTTCGGTCCCAAGAGACCCAGTACTTC	CASSPVRSQETQYF
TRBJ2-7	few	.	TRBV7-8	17	TGTGCCAGCAGCTTAGTTCGTATAGGGCGGGTGGCGGGGGAGCAGTACTTC	CASSLVRIGRVAGEQYF
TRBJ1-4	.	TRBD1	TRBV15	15	TGTGCCACCAGCAGGCTGACAGGGTCAAATGAAAAACTGTTTTTT	CATSRLTGSNEKLFF
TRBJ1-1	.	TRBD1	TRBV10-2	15	TGCGCCAGCAGGCCCCGACAGGGCTGGGACACTGAAGCTTTCTTT	CASRPRQGWDTEAFF
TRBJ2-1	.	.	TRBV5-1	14	TGCGCCAGCAGCTTGGAGTACAGGAACAATGAGCAGTTCTTC	CASSLEYRNNEQFF
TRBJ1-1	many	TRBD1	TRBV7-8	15	TGTGCCAGCAGCCCTACCCAGGGGGCGAACACTGAAGCTTTCTTT	CASSPTQGANTEAFF
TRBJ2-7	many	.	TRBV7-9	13	TGTGCCAGCACTCTATCTGGTTTGCTCGAGCAGTACTTC	CASTLSGLLEQYF
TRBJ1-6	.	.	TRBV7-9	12	TGTGCCAGCAGCTTAACACATTCACCCCTCCACTTT	CASSLTHSPLHF
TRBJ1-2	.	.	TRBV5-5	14	TGTGCCAGCAGCTTCAGCAGGGACGAGTATGGCTACACCTTC	CASSFSRDEYGYTF
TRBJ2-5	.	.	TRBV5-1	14	TGCGCCAGCAGCCCACCACCCGACCAAGAGACCCAGTACTTC	CASSPPPDQETQYF
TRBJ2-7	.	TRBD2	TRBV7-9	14	TGTGCCAGCAGCTACCGGGACTACCCCTACGAGCAGTACTTC	CASSYRDYPYEQYF
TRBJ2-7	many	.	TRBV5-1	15	TGCGCCAGCAGCTTGTCGGGGACGCACTCCTACGAGCAGTACTTC	CASSLSGTHSYEQYF
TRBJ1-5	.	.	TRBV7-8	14	TGTGCCAGCAGCTTAGGAAGGGATACTCAACCCCAGCATTTT	CASSLGRDTQPQHF
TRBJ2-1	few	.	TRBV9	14	TGTGCCAGCAGCTTCGTGGGCGAGAGACATGAGCAGTTCTTC	CASSFVGERHEQFF
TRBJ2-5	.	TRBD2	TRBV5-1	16	TGCGCCAGCAGCCACCCTGGGGAGCGGGAGACACAGACCCAGTACTTC	CASSHPGERETQTQYF
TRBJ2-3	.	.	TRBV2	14	TGTGCCAGCAAGATGGAAGCGGACACAGATACGCAGTATTTT	CASKMEADTDTQYF
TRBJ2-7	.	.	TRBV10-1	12	TGCGCCAGCAGGAAGGTACCTTACGAGCAGTACTTC	CASRKVPYEQYF
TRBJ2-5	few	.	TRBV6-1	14	TGTGCCAGCAGCCCCCGAGGTGAGGGGGAGACCCAGTACTTC	CASSPRGEGETQYF
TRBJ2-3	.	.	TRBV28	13	TGTGCCAGCAGCCACTACCCCACAGATACGCAGTATTTT	CASSHYPTDTQYF
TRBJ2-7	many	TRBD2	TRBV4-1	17	TGCGCCAGCAGCCAAGTACGGGGTGCGGGAGTACAATACGAGCAGTACTTC	CASSQVRGAGVQYEQYF
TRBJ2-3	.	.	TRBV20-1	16	TGCAGTGCTAGAGTGCCCGGTCACCGGAGCACAGATACGCAGTATTTT	CSARVPGHRSTDTQYF
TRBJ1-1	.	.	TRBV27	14	TGTGCCAGCACCCCGTCCCGGAGAAACACTGAAGCTTTCTTT	CASTPSRRNTEAFF